This T cell receptor beta chain was recorded in a study of CD4 T cells in relation to SARS-CoV-2 and coronaviruses (dated by TCRdb to the early 2020s). For the study in its entirety: In the ViraFEST assay, PBMCs were cultured with antigen for 9 to 11 days, after which TCR beta CDR3s were sequenced to identify antigen-specific clonal expansions. The negative reference condition was either a culture with an HIV-1 Nef peptide pool or a culture with no peptide. Using patient-derived lymphoblastoid cell lines, the shared crossreactive spike epitopes were mapped to their HLA restriction. At the level of individual TCR clonotypes, the study measured memory CD4+ T cell crossreactivity between SARS-CoV-2 spike protein and common cold coronavirus spike proteins. Samples from three pre-COVID donors and the naive versus memory experiments were sequenced with the Adaptive Biotechnologies TCR-sequencing kit; other data were Illumina-based. A different TCR-beta assay, based on Illumina, was used to sequence expansion assays from other donors in the study. Study-wide findings and limitations: No donor contributed both pre-pandemic and post-infection samples, which limited tracing the source of pre-existing responses. Approximately 61% of donors had memory CD4+ clonotypes that crossrecognized SARS-CoV-2 and at least one common cold coronavirus spike. Crossreactivity analysis centred on spike protein, so crossreactivity against other viral proteins was not assessed. Compared with monoreactive clones, crossreactive clones had significantly weaker SARS-CoV-2-driven expansion, a result consistent with antigenic imprinting. Small numbers of patients and of tested TCRs were a limitation of the study.

CDR1 SGHTA and CDR2 FQGNSA were looked up in the germline V gene. From its cysteine to its phenylalanine, the CDR3 spans 15 amino acids. CDR3 DNA is the only sequence kept; it has 45 bases, read in frame from the first base. V lost 3 bases and J lost 5 bases, and the count of bases not matched to a germline gene is 9. Turning to this clone: Its antigen is not yet known. No base quality values were provided; no much bigger clone lies one nucleotide off.

The library was made by the immunoSEQ multiplex PCR assay. In the original analysis: During preprocessing, nonproductive sequences were removed, as were CDR3s that did not start with C, did not end with F or W, or were shorter than 7 amino acids. The MANAFEST web app identified antigen-specific clonotypes based on expansion compared with the reference and other culture wells. To be counted as positive, a clone had to show significant expansion compared with the reference culture, at an FDR below 0.05, in 2 of 3 replicate wells. Positive clones also required significant expansion versus all other tandem wells and an odds ratio above 5. Pairwise Levenshtein distance, computed with the stringdist R package after three terminal residues were trimmed from each end, was used as the measure of CDR3 homology. TCRdb re-hosts the immuneACCESS table, in-frame sequences only. Its copies lack some clones; in the studies checked, an unresolved V gene accounts for under half of them, and the cause for the rest is not known. Clone size and V and J calls were adopted from that table, with D and trimming inferred from the DNA. A total of about 28,000 clones appear in this sample, 70% to 85% of them only once. Of the sample, around 15% falls within the top ten clones.

CD4+ T cells from unexposed donors were collected before the COVID-19 pandemic (2011-2018). After roughly 11 days of culture, CD4+ T cells were isolated with the EasySep CD4+ T cell isolation kit. As cell numbers permitted, CD4+ T cells from unexposed donors were tested for reactivity to SARS-CoV-2 S and N and to four common cold coronavirus spike pools. Each well received two million PBMCs, cultured in IMDM supplemented with approximately 5.2% human AB serum and 9.5 to 10 IU/ml IL-2. Half of the culture medium was replaced with fresh IL-2-containing medium on days 3 and 7. In general, every peptide culture condition was set up in three replicate wells. The leukapheresis product used for the unexposed donors was purchased from a commercial source. Ficoll-Paque PLUS gradient centrifugation was used to isolate PBMCs from leukapheresis product or whole blood. PBMCs were either cryopreserved at -140 degrees C or used fresh in the expansion assay. The QIAamp Micro DNA Kit was used to extract genomic DNA from the CD4+ T cells.

Sequenced: CD4+ T cells from PBMCs, cultured in vitro. The chain uses TRBV7-2 and TRBJ2-5; TRBD2 agrees with 7 junctional bases. The receptor's source is a human donor in good health. The DNA sequence is as follows: TGTGCCAGCAGCTTCCCAACGGGAGGTACGGAGACCCAGTACTTC. It is translated as CASSFPTGGTETQYF.